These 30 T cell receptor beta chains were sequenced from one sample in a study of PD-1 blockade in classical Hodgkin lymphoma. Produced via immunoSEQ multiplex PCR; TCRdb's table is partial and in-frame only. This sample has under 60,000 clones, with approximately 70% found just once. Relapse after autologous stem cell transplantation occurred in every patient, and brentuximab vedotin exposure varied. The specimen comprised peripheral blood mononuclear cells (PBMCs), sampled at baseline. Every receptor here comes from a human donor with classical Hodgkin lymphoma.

The CDR3 DNA reads TGTGCCAGCAGCCCGGGACATTACACCGGGGAGCTGTTTTTT. Protein product: CASSPGHYTGELFF. The chain recombines TRBV5-6 with TRBJ2-2; D might be TRBD1 (6 bases). There are 14 residues in the CDR3. Deletions cut 4 bases from V and 3 bases from J, with 10 bases between. The germline V gene encodes CDR1 SGHDT and CDR2 YYEEEE.

CDR3 sequence reads: CASSFWSGDIQYF. The CDR3 bases are TGTGCCAGCAGCTTCTGGTCTGGGGACATTCAGTACTTC. V usage is TRBV11-3 and J usage is TRBJ2-4; no clear D. With 3 bases removed from V and 8 bases from J, the gap between germline ends came to 11 bases. This CDR3 region has 13 residues. Germline V gene sequence: CDR1 SGHNT, CDR2 YENEEA.

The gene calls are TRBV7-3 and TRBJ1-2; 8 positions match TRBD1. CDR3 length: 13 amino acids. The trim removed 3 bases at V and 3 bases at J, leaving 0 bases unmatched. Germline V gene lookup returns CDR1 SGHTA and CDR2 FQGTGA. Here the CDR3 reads CASSLTGDYGYTF. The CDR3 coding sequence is TGTGCCAGCAGCTTGACAGGGGACTATGGCTACACCTTC.

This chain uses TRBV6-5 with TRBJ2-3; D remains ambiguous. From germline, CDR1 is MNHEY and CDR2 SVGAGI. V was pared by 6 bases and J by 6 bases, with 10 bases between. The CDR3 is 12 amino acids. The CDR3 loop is CASSLYGDTQYF. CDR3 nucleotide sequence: TGTGCCAGCAGCCTTTATGGGGATACGCAGTATTTT.

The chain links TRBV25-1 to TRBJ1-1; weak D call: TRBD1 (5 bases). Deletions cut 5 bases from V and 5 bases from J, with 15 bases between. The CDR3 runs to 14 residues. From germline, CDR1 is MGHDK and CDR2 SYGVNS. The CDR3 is CASSRGTAETEAFF. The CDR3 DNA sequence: TGTGCCAGCAGTCGCGGGACGGCCGAAACTGAAGCTTTCTTT.

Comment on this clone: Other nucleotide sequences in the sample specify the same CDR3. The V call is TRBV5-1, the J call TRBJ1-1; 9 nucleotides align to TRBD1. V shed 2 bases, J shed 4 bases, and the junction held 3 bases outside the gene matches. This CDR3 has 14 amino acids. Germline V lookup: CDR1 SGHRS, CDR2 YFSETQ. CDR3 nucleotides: TGCGCCAGCAGCTTAAAACAGGGGGCCACTGAAGCTTTCTTT. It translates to CASSLKQGATEAFF.

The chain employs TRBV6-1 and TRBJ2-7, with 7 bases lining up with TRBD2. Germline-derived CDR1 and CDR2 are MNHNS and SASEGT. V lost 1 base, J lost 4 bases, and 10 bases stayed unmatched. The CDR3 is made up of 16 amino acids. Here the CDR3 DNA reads TGTGCCAGCAGTGAAGGAGGCGGAGCGGGGTTGTACGAGCAGTACTTC. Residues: CASSEGGGAGLYEQYF.

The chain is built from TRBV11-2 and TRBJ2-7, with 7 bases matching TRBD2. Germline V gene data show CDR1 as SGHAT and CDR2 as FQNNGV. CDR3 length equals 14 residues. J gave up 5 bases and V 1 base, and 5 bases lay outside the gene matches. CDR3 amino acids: CASSLVGLVNEQYF. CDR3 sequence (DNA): TGTGCCAGCAGCTTAGTTGGACTAGTTAACGAGCAGTACTTC. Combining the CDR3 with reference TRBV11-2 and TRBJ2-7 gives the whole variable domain EAGVAQSPRYKIIEKRQSVAFWCNPISGHATLYWYQQILGQGPKLLIQFQNNGVVDDSQLPKDRFSAERLKGVDSTLKIQPAKLEDSAVYLCASSLVGLVNEQYFGPGTRLTVT.

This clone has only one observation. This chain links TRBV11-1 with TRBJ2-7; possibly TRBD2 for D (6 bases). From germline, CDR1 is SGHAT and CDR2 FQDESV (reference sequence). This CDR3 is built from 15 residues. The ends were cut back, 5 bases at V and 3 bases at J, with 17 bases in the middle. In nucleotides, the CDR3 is TGTGCCAGCAGCCGCGCGGGGACGCGAGGCTACGAGCAGTACTTC. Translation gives CASSRAGTRGYEQYF.

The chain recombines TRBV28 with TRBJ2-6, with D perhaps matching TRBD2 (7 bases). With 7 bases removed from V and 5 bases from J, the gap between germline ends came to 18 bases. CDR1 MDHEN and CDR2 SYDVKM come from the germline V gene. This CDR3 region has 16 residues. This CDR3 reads CASTSGGGTRANVLTF. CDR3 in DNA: TGTGCCAGCACCTCCGGAGGGGGGACTAGGGCCAACGTCCTGACTTTC.

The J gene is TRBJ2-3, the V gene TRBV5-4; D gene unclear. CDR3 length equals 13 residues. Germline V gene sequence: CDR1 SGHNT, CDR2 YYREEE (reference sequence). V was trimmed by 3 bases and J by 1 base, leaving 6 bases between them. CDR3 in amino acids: CASSWMGTDTQYF. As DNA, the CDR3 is TGTGCCAGCAGCTGGATGGGCACAGATACGCAGTATTTT.

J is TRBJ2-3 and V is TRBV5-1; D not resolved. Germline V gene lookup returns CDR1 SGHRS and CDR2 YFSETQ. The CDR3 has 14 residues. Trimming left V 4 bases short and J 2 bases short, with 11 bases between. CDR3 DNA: TGCGCCAGCAGCACTCAGGCGGTCACAGATACGCAGTATTTT. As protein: CASSTQAVTDTQYF.

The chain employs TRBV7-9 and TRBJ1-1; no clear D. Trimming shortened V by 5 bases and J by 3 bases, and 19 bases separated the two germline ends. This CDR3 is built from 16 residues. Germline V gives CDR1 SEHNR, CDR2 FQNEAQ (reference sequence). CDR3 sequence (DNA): TGTGCCAGCAGCCCTCCCCCGGGCCACGGAGACACTGAAGCTTTCTTT. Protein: CASSPPPGHGDTEAFF.

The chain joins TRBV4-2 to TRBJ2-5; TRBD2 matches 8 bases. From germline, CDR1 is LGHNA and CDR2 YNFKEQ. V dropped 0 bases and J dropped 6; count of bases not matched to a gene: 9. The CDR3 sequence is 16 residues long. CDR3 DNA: TGTGCCAGCAGCCAAGAGGAGCGGGAGTGGGGCAAGACCCAGTACTTC. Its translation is CASSQEEREWGKTQYF.

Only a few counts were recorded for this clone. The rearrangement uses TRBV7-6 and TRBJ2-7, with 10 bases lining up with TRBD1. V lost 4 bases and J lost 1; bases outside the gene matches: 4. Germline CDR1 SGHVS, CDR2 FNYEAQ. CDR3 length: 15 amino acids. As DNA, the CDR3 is TGTGCCAGCAGCTCCGGACAGGGGGTTTCCTACGAGCAGTACTTC. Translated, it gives CASSSGQGVSYEQYF.

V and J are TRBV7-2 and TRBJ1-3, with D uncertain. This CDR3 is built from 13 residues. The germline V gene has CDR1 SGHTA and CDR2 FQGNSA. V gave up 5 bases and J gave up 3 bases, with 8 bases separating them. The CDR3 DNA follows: TGTGCCAGCAGCCCTCGAGGTGGAAACACCATATATTTT. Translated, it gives CASSPRGGNTIYF.

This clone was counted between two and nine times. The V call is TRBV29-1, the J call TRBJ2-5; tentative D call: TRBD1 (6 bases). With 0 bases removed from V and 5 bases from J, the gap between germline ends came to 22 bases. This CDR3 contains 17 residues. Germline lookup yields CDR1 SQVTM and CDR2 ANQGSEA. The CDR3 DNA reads TGCAGCGTTGAAGAGGTTTGGGGGAAACAGGGTAGGGAGACCCAGTACTTC. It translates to CSVEEVWGKQGRETQYF.

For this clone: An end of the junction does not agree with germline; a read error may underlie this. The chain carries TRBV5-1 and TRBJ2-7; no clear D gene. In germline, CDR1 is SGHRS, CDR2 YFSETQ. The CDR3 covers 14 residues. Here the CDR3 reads CASSPLWGSSEQYF. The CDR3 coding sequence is TGCGCCAGCAGCCCGCTTTGGGGTTCCTCCGAGCAGTACTTC.

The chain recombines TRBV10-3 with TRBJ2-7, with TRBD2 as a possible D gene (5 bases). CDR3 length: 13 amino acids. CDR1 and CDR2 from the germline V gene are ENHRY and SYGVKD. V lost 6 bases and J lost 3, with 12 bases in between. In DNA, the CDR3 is TGTGCCATCAGCCGGGAACTCCACTACGAGCAGTACTTC. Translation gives CAISRELHYEQYF.

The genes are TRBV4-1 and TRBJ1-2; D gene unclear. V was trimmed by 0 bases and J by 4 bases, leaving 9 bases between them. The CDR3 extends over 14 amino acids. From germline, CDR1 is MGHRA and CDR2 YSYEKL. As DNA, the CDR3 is TGCGCCAGCAGCCAAGAATGGGCAATCTATGGCTACACCTTC. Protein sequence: CASSQEWAIYGYTF.

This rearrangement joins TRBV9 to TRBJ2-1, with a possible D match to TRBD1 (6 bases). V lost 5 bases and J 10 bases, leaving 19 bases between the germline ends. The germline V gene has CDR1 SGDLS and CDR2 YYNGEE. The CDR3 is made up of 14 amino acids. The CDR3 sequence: CASRSTDRSWEQFF. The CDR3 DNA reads TGTGCCAGCAGAAGCACCGACAGGTCCTGGGAGCAGTTCTTC.

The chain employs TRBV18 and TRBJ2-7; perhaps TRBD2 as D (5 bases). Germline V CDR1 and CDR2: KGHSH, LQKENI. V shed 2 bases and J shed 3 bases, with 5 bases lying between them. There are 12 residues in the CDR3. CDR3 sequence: CASSPGSYEQYF. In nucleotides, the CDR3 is TGTGCCAGCTCACCAGGGAGCTACGAGCAGTACTTC.

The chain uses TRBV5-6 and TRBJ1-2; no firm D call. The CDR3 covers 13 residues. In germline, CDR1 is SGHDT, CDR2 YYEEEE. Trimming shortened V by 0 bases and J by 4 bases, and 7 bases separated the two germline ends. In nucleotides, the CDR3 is TGTGCCAGCAGCTTGGGTAGGACCTATGGCTACACCTTC. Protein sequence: CASSLGRTYGYTF.

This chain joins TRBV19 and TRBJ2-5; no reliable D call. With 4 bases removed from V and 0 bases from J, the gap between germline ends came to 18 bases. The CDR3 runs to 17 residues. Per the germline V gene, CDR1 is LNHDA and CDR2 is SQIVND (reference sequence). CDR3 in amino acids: CASSTRADSLYQETQYF. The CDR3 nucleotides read TGTGCCAGTAGTACTCGGGCAGACTCATTGTACCAAGAGACCCAGTACTTC. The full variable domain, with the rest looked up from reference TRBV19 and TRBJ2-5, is DGGITQSPKYLFRKEGQNVTLSCEQNLNHDAMYWYRQDPGQGLRLIYYSQIVNDFQKGDIAEGYSVSREKKESFPLTVTSAQKNPTAFYLCASSTRADSLYQETQYFGPGTRLLVL.

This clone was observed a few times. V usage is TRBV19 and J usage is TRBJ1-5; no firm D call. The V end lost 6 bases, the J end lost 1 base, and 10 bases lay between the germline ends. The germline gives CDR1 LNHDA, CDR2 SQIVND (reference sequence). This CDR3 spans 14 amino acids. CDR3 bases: TGTGCCAGTAGACCTTACGGGAGCAATCAGCCCCAGCATTTT. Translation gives CASRPYGSNQPQHF.

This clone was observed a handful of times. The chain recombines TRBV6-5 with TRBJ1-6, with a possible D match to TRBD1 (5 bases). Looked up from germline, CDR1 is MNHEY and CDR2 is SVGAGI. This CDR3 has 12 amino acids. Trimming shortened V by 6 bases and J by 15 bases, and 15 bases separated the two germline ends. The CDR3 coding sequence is TGTGCCAGCAGCCAACCGGGGGGTGGCCTCCACTTT. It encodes CASSQPGGGLHF.

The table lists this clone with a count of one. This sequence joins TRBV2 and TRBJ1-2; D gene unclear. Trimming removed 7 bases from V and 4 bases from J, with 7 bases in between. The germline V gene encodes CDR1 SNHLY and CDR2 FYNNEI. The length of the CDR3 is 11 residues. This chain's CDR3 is CASNEGYGYTF. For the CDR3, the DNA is TGTGCCAGCAATGAGGGCTATGGCTACACCTTC.

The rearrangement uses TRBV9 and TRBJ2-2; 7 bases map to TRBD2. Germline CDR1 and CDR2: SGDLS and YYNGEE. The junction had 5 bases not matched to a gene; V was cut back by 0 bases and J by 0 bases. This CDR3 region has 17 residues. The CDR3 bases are TGTGCCAGCAGCGTAGCTGGGCTAGCGGCGAACACCGGGGAGCTGTTTTTT. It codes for CASSVAGLAANTGELFF. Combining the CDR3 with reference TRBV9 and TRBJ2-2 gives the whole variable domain DSGVTQTPKHLITATGQRVTLRCSPRSGDLSVYWYQQSLDQGLQFLIQYYNGEERAKGNILERFSAQQFPDLHSELNLSSLELGDSALYFCASSVAGLAANTGELFFGEGSRLTVL.

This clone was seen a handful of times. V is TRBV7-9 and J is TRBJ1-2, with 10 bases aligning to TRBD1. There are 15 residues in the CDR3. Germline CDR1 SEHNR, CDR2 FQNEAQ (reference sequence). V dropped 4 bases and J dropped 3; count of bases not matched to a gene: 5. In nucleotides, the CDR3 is TGTGCCAGCAGCTCGGCGACAGGGGGCGACTATGGCTACACCTTC. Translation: CASSSATGGDYGYTF.

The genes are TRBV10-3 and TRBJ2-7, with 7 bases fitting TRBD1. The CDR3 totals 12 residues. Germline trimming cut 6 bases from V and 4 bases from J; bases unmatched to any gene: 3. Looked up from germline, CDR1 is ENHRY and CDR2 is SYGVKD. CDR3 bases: TGTGCCATCAGATCGGGACAGTACGAGCAGTACTTC. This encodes CAIRSGQYEQYF.